The sample holds a few counts of the clone carrying this T cell receptor beta chain. Its cognate antigen is unknown. The germline V gene encodes CDR1 LNHDA and CDR2 SQIVND (reference sequence). With 5 bases removed from V and 3 bases from J, the gap between germline ends came to 14 bases. This CDR3 is 14 amino acids long. This record comes from a study of cytomegalovirus exposure and HLA in healthy donors. Looking at the study overall: Counted in an early data release were about 85 million unique TCRs from HLA-typed donors. The Caucasian-associated ancestry cluster held 65% to 85% of under 450 genotyped donors.

Overall study findings and caveats: Later examination showed HLA-associated TCR beta chains had greater clonal expansion than equally common others. Sequencing had likely introduced a cluster of highly shared sequence variants as an artifact.

The PCR was carried out with 60 Vbeta primers and 13 Jbeta primers. The protocol was immunoSEQ multiplex PCR, while the TCRdb copy is restricted to in-frame clones and leaves out a portion. In the table there are 130,000 to 150,000 clones, 75% to 80% of which are singletons. V and J are TRBV19 and TRBJ2-7, with a possible D match to TRBD1 (5 bases). The material sequenced was PBMCs. This TCR came from a male donor in good health and CMV-seronegative. CDR3 protein: CASSPFSQGYEQYF. The CDR3 bases are TGTGCCAGTAGTCCTTTCAGCCAGGGCTACGAGCAGTACTTC.